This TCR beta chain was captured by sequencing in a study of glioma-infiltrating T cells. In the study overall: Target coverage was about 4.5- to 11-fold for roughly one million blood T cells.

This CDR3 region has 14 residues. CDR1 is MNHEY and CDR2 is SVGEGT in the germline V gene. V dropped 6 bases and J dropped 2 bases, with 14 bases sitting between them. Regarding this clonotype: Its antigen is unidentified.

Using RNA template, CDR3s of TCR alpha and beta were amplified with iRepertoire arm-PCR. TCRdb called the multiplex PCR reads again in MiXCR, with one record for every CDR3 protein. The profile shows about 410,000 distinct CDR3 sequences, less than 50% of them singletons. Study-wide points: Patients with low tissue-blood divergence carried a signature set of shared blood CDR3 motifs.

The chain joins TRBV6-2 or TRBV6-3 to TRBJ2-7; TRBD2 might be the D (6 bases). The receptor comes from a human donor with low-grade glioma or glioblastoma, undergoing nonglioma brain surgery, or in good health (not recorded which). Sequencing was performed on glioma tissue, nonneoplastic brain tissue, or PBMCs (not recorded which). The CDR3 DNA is TGTGCCAGCAGCCGCCCCGGCGGGACCTACGAGCAGTACTTC. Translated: CASSRPGGTYEQYF.